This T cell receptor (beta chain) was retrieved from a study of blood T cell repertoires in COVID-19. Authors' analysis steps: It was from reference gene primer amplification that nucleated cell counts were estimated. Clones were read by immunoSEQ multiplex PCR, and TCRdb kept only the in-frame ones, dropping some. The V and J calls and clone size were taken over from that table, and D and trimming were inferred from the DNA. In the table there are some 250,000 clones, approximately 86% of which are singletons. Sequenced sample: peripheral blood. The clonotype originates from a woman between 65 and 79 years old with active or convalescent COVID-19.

CDR3 nucleotides: TGTGCCAGTAGTGCTCGGGACAGGGGGAGCAATCAGCCCCAGCATTTT. Amino acids: CASSARDRGSNQPQHF. The J gene is TRBJ1-5, the V gene TRBV19; 11 bases agree with TRBD1. V shed 5 bases, J shed 1 base, and the junction held 4 bases outside the gene matches. The CDR3 has 16 amino acids. The germline gives CDR1 LNHDA, CDR2 SQIVND (reference sequence).